This T cell receptor (beta chain) comes out of a study of blood T cell repertoires in COVID-19. Study information: The study drew acute and convalescent COVID-19 samples from the United States, Italy and Spain. Sources were T cells, B-cell-depleted T cells, or PBMCs; the material itself was cDNA or gDNA.

This CDR3 spans 14 amino acids. V shed 1 base and J shed 5 bases, with 10 bases lying between them. Germline CDR1 SGHTA, CDR2 FQGNSA. In the study's own analysis: Amplified reference gene primers provided the basis for estimating nucleated cell counts. Data came from immunoSEQ multiplex PCR; TCRdb stores just in-frame clones and leaves some out. Clone size and V and J calls were adopted from that table, with D and trimming inferred from the DNA. This sample carries about 200,000 clones, around nine tenths of them seen once, and the ten largest clones take 6.2%. This clonotype was obtained from a man between 60 and 75 years old who had recovered from COVID-19. The source material was peripheral blood. The chain employs TRBV7-2 and TRBJ2-3; D perhaps matches TRBD2 (5 bases). DNA of the CDR3: TGTGCCAGCAGCTTAGTTTCTAGCCAAGATACGCAGTATTTT. This sequence encodes CASSLVSSQDTQYF.